Listed below are T cell receptor beta chains from one sample, sequenced in a study of blood T cell repertoires in COVID-19. Generated by immunoSEQ multiplex PCR, the TCRdb table keeps only in-frame clones and is missing some. The sample yields about 150,000 clones, around 80% seen once. Specimen: peripheral blood. The origin of the receptors is a human donor with acute or convalescent COVID-19. The donor label of this sample is uncertain. CDR3s leave out the opening cysteine and the closing phenylalanine or tryptophan. Each record gives: clone size, J gene, V gene, CDR3 protein. Clone size, where shown, is once, few, many, or a class for clones that have expanded.

clone size: .
J gene: TRBJ1-4
V gene: TRBV11-1
CDR3 protein: ASSLVRSQKLF

clone size: .
J gene: TRBJ1-1
V gene: TRBV9
CDR3 protein: ASSGHDKEAF

clone size: .
J gene: TRBJ1-1
V gene: TRBV12-5
CDR3 protein: ASGLVLTGKLGTEAF

clone size: few
J gene: TRBJ1-3
V gene: TRBV5-5
CDR3 protein: ASSLGLAGNTIY

clone size: .
J gene: TRBJ1-2
V gene: TRBV7-2
CDR3 protein: ASSLDKNYGYT

clone size: .
J gene: TRBJ2-1
V gene: TRBV11-2
CDR3 protein: ASSLWASSIDEQF

clone size: .
J gene: TRBJ2-4
V gene: TRBV6-6
CDR3 protein: ASSFRGGENIQY

clone size: .
J gene: TRBJ2-2
V gene: TRBV29-1
CDR3 protein: SVVPGDTGELF

clone size: few
J gene: TRBJ2-5
V gene: TRBV2
CDR3 protein: ASEKGETQY

clone size: few
J gene: TRBJ1-1
V gene: TRBV4-3
CDR3 protein: ASSQSARSIVSF

clone size: .
J gene: TRBJ2-1
V gene: TRBV30
CDR3 protein: AWGKLRQGEQF

clone size: .
J gene: TRBJ2-5
V gene: TRBV19
CDR3 protein: ATSWGRHSETQY

clone size: .
J gene: TRBJ1-5
V gene: TRBV12-3/TRBV12-4
CDR3 protein: ASSGQGKGVQH

clone size: .
J gene: TRBJ1-6
V gene: TRBV5-6
CDR3 protein: ASSTGLDNSPLH

clone size: few
J gene: TRBJ1-4
V gene: TRBV5-6
CDR3 protein: ASTIRDSPEKLF

clone size: .
J gene: TRBJ2-1
V gene: TRBV7-9
CDR3 protein: ASSLVAGGPNEQF

clone size: .
J gene: TRBJ1-1
V gene: TRBV27
CDR3 protein: ASSTPARATEAF

clone size: many
J gene: TRBJ1-1
V gene: TRBV6-5
CDR3 protein: ASSFGQEANEAF

clone size: once
J gene: TRBJ1-6
V gene: TRBV30
CDR3 protein: AWTPGPTVGSPLH

clone size: .
J gene: TRBJ1-1
V gene: TRBV11-2
CDR3 protein: ASSLQGDTEAF

clone size: .
J gene: TRBJ1-5
V gene: TRBV19
CDR3 protein: ASSIDPRGNQPQH

clone size: few
J gene: TRBJ2-2
V gene: TRBV7-2
CDR3 protein: ASSFLAGADTGELF

clone size: few
J gene: TRBJ1-5
V gene: TRBV3-1/TRBV3-2
CDR3 protein: ASSQDMRGNQPQH

clone size: .
J gene: TRBJ1-6
V gene: TRBV27
CDR3 protein: ASSLNMASLH

clone size: .
J gene: TRBJ1-4
V gene: TRBV4-3
CDR3 protein: ASSQSPSAATNEKLF

clone size: .
J gene: TRBJ1-5
V gene: TRBV19
CDR3 protein: ASRPTGGNQPQH

clone size: .
J gene: TRBJ1-3
V gene: TRBV3-1/TRBV3-2
CDR3 protein: ASKSGQGSGNTIY

clone size: .
J gene: TRBJ1-3
V gene: TRBV19
CDR3 protein: ASGDRASGNTIY

clone size: .
J gene: TRBJ1-1
V gene: TRBV29-1
CDR3 protein: SARSWTMNTEAF

clone size: .
J gene: TRBJ2-3
V gene: TRBV3-1/TRBV3-2
CDR3 protein: ASSLGQGPDTQY

clone size: .
J gene: TRBJ2-1
V gene: TRBV19
CDR3 protein: ASSDGQINEQF

clone size: once
J gene: TRBJ2-1
V gene: TRBV12-3/TRBV12-4
CDR3 protein: ASSLSSGGEQF

clone size: .
J gene: TRBJ1-2
V gene: TRBV4-3
CDR3 protein: ASSQDVQGFYGYT

clone size: .
J gene: TRBJ2-7
V gene: TRBV4-2
CDR3 protein: ASGQTGGAGIGEQY

clone size: .
J gene: TRBJ2-6
V gene: TRBV7-3
CDR3 protein: ASSPVSVRRGNSGANVLT

clone size: .
J gene: TRBJ1-2
V gene: TRBV19
CDR3 protein: ASSIDLGTGGYYGYT

clone size: .
J gene: TRBJ2-7
V gene: TRBV5-1
CDR3 protein: ASSLSPSGGRYEQY

clone size: .
J gene: TRBJ2-7
V gene: TRBV29-1
CDR3 protein: SVGGGEQY

clone size: few
J gene: TRBJ1-3
V gene: TRBV5-1
CDR3 protein: ASSLAPGNSGNTIY

clone size: .
J gene: TRBJ1-5
V gene: TRBV6-5
CDR3 protein: ASSYSLDQPQH

clone size: .
J gene: TRBJ1-2
V gene: TRBV19
CDR3 protein: ASSLTGAGTYGYT

clone size: .
J gene: TRBJ2-7
V gene: TRBV29-1
CDR3 protein: SVDRGPLNYEQY

clone size: .
J gene: TRBJ1-6
V gene: TRBV30
CDR3 protein: AWSGDRNSPLH

clone size: .
J gene: TRBJ1-4
V gene: TRBV12-3/TRBV12-4
CDR3 protein: ASLRGPNEKLF

clone size: .
J gene: TRBJ1-2
V gene: TRBV11-1
CDR3 protein: ASSGTRTGSGYT

clone size: .
J gene: TRBJ1-3
V gene: TRBV19
CDR3 protein: ATIRWGAPSGNTIY

clone size: .
J gene: TRBJ2-7
V gene: TRBV5-6
CDR3 protein: ASSFKWVAGNYEQY

clone size: .
J gene: TRBJ1-5
V gene: TRBV20-1
CDR3 protein: SASRSQNHQPQH

clone size: .
J gene: TRBJ1-5
V gene: TRBV30
CDR3 protein: AWTEQGDQPQH

clone size: once
J gene: TRBJ1-6
V gene: TRBV5-1
CDR3 protein: ASSLGESSYNSPLH

clone size: .
J gene: TRBJ2-2
V gene: TRBV4-1
CDR3 protein: ASSQEGRANTGELF

clone size: .
J gene: TRBJ2-3
V gene: TRBV7-2
CDR3 protein: ASSSAGYTQY

clone size: .
J gene: TRBJ1-1
V gene: TRBV19
CDR3 protein: ASSTVGEAF